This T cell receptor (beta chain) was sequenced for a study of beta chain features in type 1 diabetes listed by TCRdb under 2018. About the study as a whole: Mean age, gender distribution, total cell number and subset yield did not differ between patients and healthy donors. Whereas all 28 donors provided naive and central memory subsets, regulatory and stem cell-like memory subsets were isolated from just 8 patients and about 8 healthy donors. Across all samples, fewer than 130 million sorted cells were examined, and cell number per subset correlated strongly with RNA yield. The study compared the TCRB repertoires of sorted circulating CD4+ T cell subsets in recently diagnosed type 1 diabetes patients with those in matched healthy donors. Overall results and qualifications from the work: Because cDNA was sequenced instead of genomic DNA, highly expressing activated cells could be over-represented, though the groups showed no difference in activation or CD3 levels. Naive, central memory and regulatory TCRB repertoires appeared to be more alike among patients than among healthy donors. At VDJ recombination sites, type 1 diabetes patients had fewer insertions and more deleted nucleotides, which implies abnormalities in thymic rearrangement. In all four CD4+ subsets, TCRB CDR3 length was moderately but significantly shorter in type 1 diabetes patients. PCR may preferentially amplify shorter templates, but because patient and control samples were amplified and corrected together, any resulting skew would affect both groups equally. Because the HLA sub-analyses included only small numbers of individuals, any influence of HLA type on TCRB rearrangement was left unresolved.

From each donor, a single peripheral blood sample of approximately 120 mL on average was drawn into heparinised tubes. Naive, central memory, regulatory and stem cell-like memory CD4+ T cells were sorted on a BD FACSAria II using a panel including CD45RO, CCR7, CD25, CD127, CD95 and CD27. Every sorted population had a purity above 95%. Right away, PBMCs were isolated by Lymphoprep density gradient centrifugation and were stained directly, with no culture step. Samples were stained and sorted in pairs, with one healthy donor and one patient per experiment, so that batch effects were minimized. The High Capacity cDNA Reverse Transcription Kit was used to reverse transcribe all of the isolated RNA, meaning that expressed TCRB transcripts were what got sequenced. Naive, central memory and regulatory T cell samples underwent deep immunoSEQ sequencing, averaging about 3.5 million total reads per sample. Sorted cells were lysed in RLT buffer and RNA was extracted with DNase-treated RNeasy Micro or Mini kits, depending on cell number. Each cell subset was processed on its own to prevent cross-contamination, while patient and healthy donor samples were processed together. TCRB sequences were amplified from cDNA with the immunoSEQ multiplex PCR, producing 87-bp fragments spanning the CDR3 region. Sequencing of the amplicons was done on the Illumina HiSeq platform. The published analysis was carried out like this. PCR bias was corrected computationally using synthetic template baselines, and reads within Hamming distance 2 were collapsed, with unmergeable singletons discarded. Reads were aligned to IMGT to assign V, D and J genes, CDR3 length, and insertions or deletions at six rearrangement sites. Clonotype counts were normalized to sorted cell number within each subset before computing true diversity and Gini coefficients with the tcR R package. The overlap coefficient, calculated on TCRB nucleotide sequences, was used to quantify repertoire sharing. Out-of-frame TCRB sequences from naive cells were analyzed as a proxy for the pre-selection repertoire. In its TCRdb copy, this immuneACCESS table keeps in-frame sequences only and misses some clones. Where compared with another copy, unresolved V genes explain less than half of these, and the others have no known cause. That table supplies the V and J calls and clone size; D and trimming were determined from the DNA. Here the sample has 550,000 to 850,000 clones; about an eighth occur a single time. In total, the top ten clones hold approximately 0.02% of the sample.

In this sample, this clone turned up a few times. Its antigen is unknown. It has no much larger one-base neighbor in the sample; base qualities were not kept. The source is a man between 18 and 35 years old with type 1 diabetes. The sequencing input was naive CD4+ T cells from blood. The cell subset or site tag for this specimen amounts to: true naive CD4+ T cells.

The DNA reads as follows: TGCGCCAGCAGTGATCCCTCTAATTACAATGAGCAGTTCTTC. This yields the protein CASSDPSNYNEQFF. This sequence uses TRBV5-1 and TRBJ2-1; the D gene cannot be named for sure. The CDR3 covers 14 residues, taking in both the cysteine and the phenylalanine. The kept DNA is CDR3 alone, 42 bases in frame from the first base. Based on the germline V gene, the CDR1 and CDR2 sequences are SGHRS and YFSETQ. Deletion took 5 bases off V and 4 bases off J, with a span of 13 bases between the germline ends.